This T cell receptor beta chain is drawn from a study of molecular identifiers for immune sequencing clone quantification. The CD8+CD4-CCR7+CD45RA+ phenotype defined the sorted naive CD8 T cells. MiXCR was run by TCRdb on the PCR reads, yielding one entry per CDR3 protein. The data show hundreds of thousands of distinct CDR3 sequences, about 25% seen once. In germline, CDR1 is SGHTA, CDR2 FQGNSA. The CDR3 contains 16 residues. Between the trimmed V and J ends, which lost 9 bases and 0 bases, there was a span of 18 bases. This clonotype was counted only a few times. Its specificity is not known. General observations from the study: It was shown that clones above 20 RNA copies held over 98% of effector molecules, but under 1% in naive cells. Identical TCR molecules that share a barcode could lead to an underestimation of highly expanded clone sizes. Spiked Jurkat TCR RNA from one cell was reportedly detectable among about a million naive cells.

The sample taken for sequencing was naive CD8+ T cells from blood, with Jurkat cell RNA spiked in. Sample subset: FACS-sorted CD8+CD4-CCR7+CD45RA+ naive T cells. The receptor was derived from a human donor in good health. Some libraries in this study had Jurkat cell RNA spiked in. The V gene is TRBV7-2, the J gene TRBJ2-4, with a weak D call TRBD1 (6 bases). CDR3: CASSGAELLAKNIQYF. DNA of the CDR3: TGTGCCAGTTCAGGGGCGGAACTCCTAGCCAAAAACATTCAGTACTTC. Variable domain in full (rest from reference TRBV7-2 and TRBJ2-4): GAGVSQSPSNKVTEKGKDVELRCDPISGHTALYWYRQSLGQGLEFLIYFQGNSAPDKSGLPSDRFSAERTGGSVSTLTIQRTQQEDSAVYLCASSGAELLAKNIQYFGAGTRLSVL.